The following is a TCR beta chain sequence with its context. The sample is drawn from a study of blood T cell repertoires in COVID-19. Across the whole study: The United States, Italy and Spain provided the acute and convalescent COVID-19 samples. Sources were T cells, B-cell-depleted T cells, or PBMCs; the material itself was cDNA or gDNA.

As processed by the authors: It was from reference gene primer amplification that nucleated cell counts were estimated. Profiled with immunoSEQ multiplex PCR; TCRdb holds only in-frame clones, not every one. V and J calls and clone size come straight from that table; D and trimming were deduced from the DNA. The repertoire includes about 69,000 clones, almost 80% of them detected once, and more than 15% sits in the top ten. This CDR3 is 16 amino acids long. V lost 4 bases to trimming and J lost 6 bases, with 21 bases between them. Germline CDR1 and CDR2: KGHSH and LQKENI. This rearrangement joins TRBV18 to TRBJ1-2; D is uncertain. This TCR was recovered from a man aged 60 to 75 with acute or convalescent COVID-19. Sample: peripheral blood. The CDR3 sequence is CASSQREGNSLDGYTF. CDR3 nucleotide sequence: TGTGCCAGCTCACAACGGGAGGGAAATTCCCTAGATGGCTACACCTTC. The entire variable domain, with the rest obtained from reference TRBV18 and TRBJ1-2, is as follows: NAGVMQNPRHLVRRRGQEARLRCSPMKGHSHVYWYRQLPEEGLKFMVYLQKENIIDESGMPKERFSAEFPKEGPSILRIQQVVRGDSAAYFCASSQREGNSLDGYTFGSGTRLTVV.